A selection of T cell receptor beta chains follows, all from one sample in a study of blood T cell repertoires in COVID-19. Profiled with immunoSEQ multiplex PCR; TCRdb holds only in-frame clones, not every one. In the table there are roughly 280,000 clones, roughly 89% of which are singletons. The source material was PBMCs or T cells enriched from blood (not recorded which). The source of these receptors is a woman aged 60-75 years who had recovered from COVID-19. Both conserved end residues are part of each CDR3. The order of the fields is V gene, D gene, clone size, J gene, CDR3 DNA, CDR3 protein. A D gene is named only where the DNA matches it firmly. A row's size may be missing; if present it is once, few, many or a size class.

TRBV28	TRBD1	.	TRBJ1-1	TGTGCCAGCAGTTTGACAGGGTCAGACACTGAAGCTTTCTTT	CASSLTGSDTEAFF
TRBV5-4	.	.	TRBJ1-3	TGTGCCAGCAGCTTGCAGGGTATCGGAAACACCATATATTTT	CASSLQGIGNTIYF
TRBV28	TRBD1	few	TRBJ1-2	TGTGCCAGCAGCCCGCCGGGACAGGGATATATCTATGGCTACACCTTC	CASSPPGQGYIYGYTF
TRBV2	.	.	TRBJ1-1	TGTGCCAGCAGTGCCGCAGGTGCTCGGACTGAAGCTTTCTTT	CASSAAGARTEAFF
TRBV18	TRBD1	.	TRBJ1-5	TGTGCCAGCTCACCAGACAGGGTAGGACAGCCCCAGCATTTT	CASSPDRVGQPQHF
TRBV25-1	TRBD1	.	TRBJ1-2	TGTGCCAGCATCGGGACAGGGAAAAACTATGGCTACACCTTC	CASIGTGKNYGYTF
TRBV28	TRBD2	.	TRBJ2-1	TGTGCCAGCAGTTTGGGGGGACTAGCCCTTATTAATGAGCAGTTCTTC	CASSLGGLALINEQFF
TRBV30	.	.	TRBJ1-5	TGTGCCTGGAATACAGGGAATGGGCAGCCCCAGCATTTT	CAWNTGNGQPQHF
TRBV2	.	.	TRBJ1-2	TGTGCCAGCGGCAGGGTTAACTATGGCTACACCTTC	CASGRVNYGYTF
TRBV18	.	.	TRBJ1-5	TGTGCCAGCTCACAAGGGGCGAGTCAGCCCCAGCATTTT	CASSQGASQPQHF
TRBV2	TRBD2	.	TRBJ2-3	TGTGCCAGCAGTGACCCGGGGGGGACAGATACGCAGTATTTT	CASSDPGGTDTQYF
TRBV11-2	.	.	TRBJ1-5	TGTGCCAGCAGCCATCACGCCCCACTCCAGCATTTT	CASSHHAPLQHF
TRBV5-6	.	.	TRBJ1-1	TGTGCCAGCAGAAAGGACTGGGGCACTGAAGCTTTCTTT	CASRKDWGTEAFF
TRBV4-1	.	.	TRBJ1-4	TGCGCCAGCAGCCAGACGTCCGGGACAAACTATGAAAAACTGTTTTTT	CASSQTSGTNYEKLFF
TRBV5-1	TRBD1	.	TRBJ1-2	TGCGCCAGCAGCCTGAACCCGGGACAGGGGGGCTATGGCTACACCTTC	CASSLNPGQGGYGYTF
TRBV28	TRBD1	.	TRBJ1-2	TGTGCCAGCATTATTTCACAGGGGGCCCCCGACAATTATGGCTACACCTTC	CASIISQGAPDNYGYTF
TRBV25-1	.	.	TRBJ2-1	TGTGCCAGCAGGGAGGACTACAATGAGCAGTTCTTC	CASREDYNEQFF
TRBV7-9	TRBD1	.	TRBJ1-4	TGTGCCAGCAGCCGACAGGGGGCTGATGAAAAACTGTTTTTT	CASSRQGADEKLFF
TRBV6-5	TRBD1	.	TRBJ2-1	TGTGCCAGCAGCTTCCGGGACAGGGTTAGGGATGAGCAGTTCTTC	CASSFRDRVRDEQFF
TRBV9	TRBD1	.	TRBJ2-1	TGTGCCACAACCGGGACAGGGGCCAACAATGAGCAGTTCTTC	CATTGTGANNEQFF
TRBV6-5	.	.	TRBJ1-5	TGTGCCAGCAGTCCAAGCGGAAGAAATCAGCCCCAGCATTTT	CASSPSGRNQPQHF
TRBV18	TRBD1	.	TRBJ1-5	TGTGCCAGCTCACCGGGACAGAACAATCAGCCCCAGCATTTT	CASSPGQNNQPQHF
TRBV7-7	TRBD1	many	TRBJ2-2	TGTGCTAGCAGTCCTTCTACCGGGACAGCGAACACCGGGGAGCTGTTTTTT	CASSPSTGTANTGELFF
TRBV6-5	TRBD1	.	TRBJ1-1	TGTGCCAGCAGTTATAGGGGGCACACTGAAGCTTTCTTT	CASSYRGHTEAFF
TRBV28	.	.	TRBJ1-2	TGTGCCAGCAGTCCCATGACAGTTAACTATGGCTACACCTTC	CASSPMTVNYGYTF
TRBV7-9	.	.	TRBJ1-6	TGTGCCAGCAGCTTTGGCACCCAAGCCCTCCACTTT	CASSFGTQALHF
TRBV12-3/TRBV12-4	.	.	TRBJ1-2	TGTGCCAGCAGTTTAAGCGGACAGATAAACACCTTC	CASSLSGQINTF
TRBV11-1	TRBD1	.	TRBJ1-1	TGTGCCAGCAGCGCAACAGGGGCGGGGGGCACTGAAGCTTTCTTT	CASSATGAGGTEAFF
TRBV18	.	.	TRBJ1-1	TGTGCCAGCTCACCACCGAAAGGGGGGGTAGACACTGAAGCTTTCTTT	CASSPPKGGVDTEAFF
TRBV28	TRBD1	.	TRBJ1-4	TGTGCCAGCGGGGAACCGGGACAGATTAATGAAAAACTGTTTTTT	CASGEPGQINEKLFF
TRBV7-9	TRBD2	.	TRBJ2-1	TGTGCCAGCAGGGGGACTAGCGGGGTAAATGAGCAGTTCTTC	CASRGTSGVNEQFF
TRBV27	.	once	TRBJ2-2	TGTGCCAGCAGTTTCTACGGGGAGCTGTTTTTT	CASSFYGELFF
TRBV7-9	.	.	TRBJ1-2	TGTGCCAGCAGCTTTTTAGCACCGAACTATGGCTACACCTTC	CASSFLAPNYGYTF
TRBV7-6	.	few	TRBJ1-5	TGTGCCAGCAGCTTAGCAGGCGGCCATAGCAATCAGCCCCAGCATTTT	CASSLAGGHSNQPQHF
TRBV28	TRBD2	.	TRBJ2-1	TGTGCCAGCAGTCAGGGACTAGCGGGAGCGGCTGAGCAGTTCTTC	CASSQGLAGAAEQFF
TRBV6-5	TRBD2	.	TRBJ2-7	TGTGCCAGCAGTTACCGTAGCGGGAGGTCGTACGAGCAGTACTTC	CASSYRSGRSYEQYF
TRBV3-1/TRBV3-2	.	.	TRBJ2-2	TGTGCCAGCAGGGTTAGACTAGCGAACACCGGGGAGCTGTTTTTT	CASRVRLANTGELFF
TRBV6-1	TRBD1	.	TRBJ1-6	TGTGCCAGCAGTGAATGGGGGACAGTAGGGTCACCCCTCCACTTT	CASSEWGTVGSPLHF
TRBV6-4	TRBD2	.	TRBJ2-3	TGTGCCAGCAGTGACTCTAGCGGGGGGGCCACAGATACGCAGTATTTT	CASSDSSGGATDTQYF
TRBV11-2	TRBD1	.	TRBJ1-2	TGTGCCAGCAGCTTAGATCCTACCAGGGGGCGTTTATACACCTTC	CASSLDPTRGRLYTF
TRBV10-3	TRBD1	few	TRBJ2-7	TGTGCCATCAGGACCTCCGGGACAGCCTACGAGCAGTACTTC	CAIRTSGTAYEQYF